What follows describes a single TCR beta chain. What it binds is unknown. Terminally differentiated effector memory CD45RA+ cells were excluded from the naive CD8 cells, which were CD45RO-negative and positively selected for CCR7. This entry comes from a study of shared clonotypes between healthy human individuals. Study findings and constraints: With several donors compared, about 5.2% of naive CD4 clonotypes were shared.

Deep-level assay runs were performed. Tens of thousands of T cell genomes (approximately 180 ng DNA) went into each sorted-subset replicate. Clones were sequenced by immunoSEQ multiplex PCR, and TCRdb holds only the in-frame ones, with some missing. The repertoire holds more than 2 million clones, about 94% seen once, with roughly 1.7% in the top ten. Germline CDR1 is SGHAT and CDR2 is FQNNGV. This CDR3 is built from 13 residues. With 4 bases removed from V and 6 bases from J, the gap between germline ends came to 12 bases. The source material was naive CD8+ T cells from PBMCs. The receptor's source is a man aged 18-30 years in good health. Some clones in this sample may be carry-over from other donors' samples. This chain uses TRBV11-2 with TRBJ1-1, with D possibly TRBD1 on 5 matching bases. The CDR3 DNA reads as TGTGCCAGCAGCTCTGGACATTCCGCTGAAGCTTTCTTT. This gives the protein CASSSGHSAEAFF.